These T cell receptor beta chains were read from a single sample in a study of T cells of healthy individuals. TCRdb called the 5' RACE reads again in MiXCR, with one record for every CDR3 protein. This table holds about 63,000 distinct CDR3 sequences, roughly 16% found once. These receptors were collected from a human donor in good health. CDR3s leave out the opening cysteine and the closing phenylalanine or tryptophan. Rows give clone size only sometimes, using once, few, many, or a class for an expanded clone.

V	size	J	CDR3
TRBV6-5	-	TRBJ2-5	ASSYSTGLEY
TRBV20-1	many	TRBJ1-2	SALQSSYGYT
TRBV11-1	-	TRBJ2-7	ASRDRTKPPYEQY
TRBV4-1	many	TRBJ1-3	ASSQPGQFSGNTIY
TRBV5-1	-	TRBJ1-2	ASSSSTGNYGYT
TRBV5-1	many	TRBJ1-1	ASRKRDSNTEAF
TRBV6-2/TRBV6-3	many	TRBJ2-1	ASRKTSPHEQF
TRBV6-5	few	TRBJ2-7	ASRGTEQY
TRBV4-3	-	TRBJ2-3	ASSQEPIAGGPDAQY
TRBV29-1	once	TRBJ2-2	SGSRGVNTGELF
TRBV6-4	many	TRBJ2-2	ASSDKNTGGLF
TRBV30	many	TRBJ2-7	AWSYGTGLYEQY
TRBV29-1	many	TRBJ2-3	SEEPYGGAGDTQY
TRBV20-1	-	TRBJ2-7	SARVEGAPFEQY
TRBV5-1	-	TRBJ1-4	ASSDREGEKLF
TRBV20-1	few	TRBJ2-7	SVKSIRVYEQY
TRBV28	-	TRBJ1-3	ASSWTGRSVGNTIY
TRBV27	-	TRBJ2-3	ASTWGEPTDTQY
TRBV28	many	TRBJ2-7	ASSSGTGSYEQY
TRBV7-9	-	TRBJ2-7	ASSLGGDKGAYEQY
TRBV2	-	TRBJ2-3	ASRPGQLAFTDTQY